This T cell receptor beta chain was documented in a study of T cells after posttransplantation cyclophosphamide. Study observations and caveats: TRB overlap between skin or GI tissue T cells and blood was limited. Donor-recipient repertoire similarity was low at 1-2 months, rising over year one. Recipient CMV seropositivity and CMV reactivation strongly tracked TRB clonality.

This clone was picked up many times. Its specificity is unknown. Treatment was busulfan-fludarabine conditioning, a marrow graft, and cyclophosphamide on days +3 and +4. The ends lost 3 bases at V and 6 bases at J; junction bases unmatched: 2. CDR1 and CDR2 (germline): LNHDA, SQIVND (reference sequence). The CDR3 sequence is 14 residues long. The data were produced by immunoSEQ multiplex PCR, yet TCRdb's version contains in-frame clones alone and is incomplete. This repertoire holds around 12,000 clones, and none appear only once. This chain links TRBV19 with TRBJ2-3; 11 bases fit TRBD1. The sequences come from PBMCs, collected after allogeneic stem cell transplant with posttransplant cyclophosphamide. This TCR derives from a female patient aged 40 to 50 who received an allogeneic stem cell transplant from a related donor, was CMV-positive, and had acute GVHD only. Some T cells may have come from the graft donor. Here the CDR3 reads CASSIRDRGDTQYF. The CDR3 bases are TGTGCCAGTAGTATCCGGGACAGGGGGGATACGCAGTATTTT.